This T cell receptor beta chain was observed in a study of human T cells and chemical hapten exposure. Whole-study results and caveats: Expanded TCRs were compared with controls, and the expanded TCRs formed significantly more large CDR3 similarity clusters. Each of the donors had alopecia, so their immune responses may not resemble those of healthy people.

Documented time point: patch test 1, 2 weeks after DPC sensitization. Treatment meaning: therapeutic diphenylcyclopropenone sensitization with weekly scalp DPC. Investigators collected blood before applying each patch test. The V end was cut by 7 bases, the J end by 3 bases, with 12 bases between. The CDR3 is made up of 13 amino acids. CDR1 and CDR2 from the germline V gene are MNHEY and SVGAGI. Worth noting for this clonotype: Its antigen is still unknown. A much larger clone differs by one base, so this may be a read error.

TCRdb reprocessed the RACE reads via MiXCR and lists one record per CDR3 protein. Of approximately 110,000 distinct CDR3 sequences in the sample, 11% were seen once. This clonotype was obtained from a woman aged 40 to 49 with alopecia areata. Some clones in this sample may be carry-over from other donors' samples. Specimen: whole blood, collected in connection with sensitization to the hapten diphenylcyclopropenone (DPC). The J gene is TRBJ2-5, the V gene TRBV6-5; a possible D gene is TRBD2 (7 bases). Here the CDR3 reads CASIKGGEETQYF. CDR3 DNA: TGTGCCAGCATCAAGGGGGGGGAAGAGACCCAGTACTTC.